The 11 T cell receptor beta chains listed next were all sequenced from one sample in a study of blood T cell repertoires in COVID-19. The method was immunoSEQ multiplex PCR; TCRdb's version includes in-frame clones alone and lacks a portion of them. The data contain 55,000 to 70,000 clones, 85% to 90% of them singletons. The sequencing sample was made of peripheral blood. All receptors derive from a woman in her 50s with active or convalescent COVID-19.

The genes are TRBV7-8 and TRBJ1-5, with 7 bases that match TRBD1. This CDR3 is built from 15 residues. Losses at the gene ends were 4 bases for V and 1 base for J; bases not matched to a gene: 4. Germline-derived CDR1 and CDR2 are SGHVS and FQNEAQ. CDR3 DNA: TGTGCCAGCAGCTACAGGGGAAGGAGCAATCAGCCCCAGCATTTT. The encoded protein is CASSYRGRSNQPQHF.

The chain carries TRBV5-4 and TRBJ1-2; 10 bases match TRBD1. The CDR3 length is 15 residues. The junction had 4 bases not matched to a gene; V was cut back by 3 bases and J by 2 bases. The germline gives CDR1 SGHNT, CDR2 YYREEE (reference sequence). CDR3 nucleotide sequence: TGTGCCAGCAGCTCCGGGACAGGGGCCAACTATGGCTACACCTTC. Its protein product is CASSSGTGANYGYTF.

The rearrangement links TRBV7-8 to TRBJ2-1; TRBD1 might be the D (6 bases). Deletions cut 4 bases from V and 4 bases from J, with 14 bases between. Germline CDR1 SGHVS, CDR2 FQNEAQ. This CDR3 comprises 15 residues. The CDR3 DNA sequence: TGTGCCAGCAGCTCCCGACAGGTCACATACAATGAGCAGTTCTTC. It is translated as CASSSRQVTYNEQFF. Complete variable domain (other parts from reference TRBV7-8 and TRBJ2-1): GAGVSQSPRYKVAKRGQDVALRCDPISGHVSLFWYQQALGQGPEFLTYFQNEAQLDKSGLPSDRFFAERPEGSVSTLKIQRTQQEDSAVYLCASSSRQVTYNEQFFGPGTRLTVL.

V gene TRBV19 combines with J gene TRBJ2-1; 9 bases fit TRBD2. The V and J ends lost 5 bases and 9 bases, in that order; junction bases with no gene match: 14. The CDR3 runs to 16 residues. Looked up from germline, CDR1 is LNHDA and CDR2 is SQIVND (reference sequence). CDR3 loop: CASSSPRREGRSEQFF. CDR3 nucleotide sequence: TGTGCCAGTAGTTCCCCACGGCGGGAGGGCCGTTCTGAGCAGTTCTTC.

Concerning this clone: Given the absence of the conserved phenylalanine or tryptophan at the CDR3 end, a read error is likely. The gene calls are TRBV12-3 or TRBV12-4 and TRBJ1-2; no clear D. The CDR3 has 13 residues. V was cut by 8 bases and J by 4 bases, with 14 bases left in between. CDR3 coding DNA: TGTGCCAGCTGTTCCATCCGAGGCTATGGCTACACCTTG. This gives the protein CASCSIRGYGYTL.

This rearrangement joins TRBV4-1 to TRBJ1-4; D is unclear. The CDR3 consists of 13 residues. Germline loops: CDR1 MGHRA, CDR2 YSYEKL. With 1 base removed from V and 8 bases from J, the gap between germline ends came to 8 bases. The CDR3 sequence is CASSQGAPEKLFF. In nucleotides, the CDR3 is TGCGCCAGCAGCCAAGGGGCCCCGGAAAAACTGTTTTTT.

This clone was detected only once. V usage is TRBV29-1 and J usage is TRBJ2-1; D not resolved. The germline V gene encodes CDR1 SQVTM and CDR2 ANQGSEA. The CDR3 loop spans 12 amino acids. Trimming took 7 bases from V and 4 from J, leaving 11 bases between them. The CDR3 region has the DNA TGCAGCGACCTCACCACATACAATGAGCAGTTCTTC. It specifies CSDLTTYNEQFF.

V usage is TRBV29-1 and J usage is TRBJ2-3, with 8 bases lining up with TRBD1. The V segment lost 4 bases and the J segment 5 bases; nucleotides outside the gene matches: 8. In germline, CDR1 is SQVTM, CDR2 ANQGSEA. The CDR3 is 14 residues long. The CDR3 DNA reads TGCAGCGTTGCACAGGGACAGGTCTTAGATACGCAGTATTTT. Protein product: CSVAQGQVLDTQYF.

This clone was seen just once. V usage is TRBV9 and J usage is TRBJ1-1; D might be TRBD1 (6 bases). The CDR3 covers 15 residues. Between the trimmed V and J ends, which lost 4 bases and 2 bases, there was a span of 15 bases. From germline, CDR1 is SGDLS and CDR2 YYNGEE. CDR3 sequence (DNA): TGTGCCAGCAGCCCCGGCGGGGGGCCCAACACTGAAGCTTTCTTT. Its protein product is CASSPGGGPNTEAFF.

The CDR3 DNA follows: TGTGCCAGCAGCCCACTGGGACAGGGGGCCGCAGATACGCAGTATTTT. Translating it yields CASSPLGQGAADTQYF. The J gene is TRBJ2-3, the V gene TRBV11-2; 12 bases fit TRBD1. Germline V lookup: CDR1 SGHAT, CDR2 FQNNGV. V was pared by 5 bases and J by 4 bases, with 7 bases of the junction left unmatched. The length of the CDR3 is 16 residues.

The chain links TRBV30 to TRBJ2-7; the D is unclear. V was pared by 1 base and J by 3 bases, with 4 bases between. Germline assignment: CDR1 GTSNPN and CDR2 SVGIG (reference sequence). The CDR3 is made up of 11 amino acids. The CDR3, as DNA: TGTGCCTGGAGTGGTTACTACGAGCAGTACTTC. This encodes CAWSGYYEQYF.